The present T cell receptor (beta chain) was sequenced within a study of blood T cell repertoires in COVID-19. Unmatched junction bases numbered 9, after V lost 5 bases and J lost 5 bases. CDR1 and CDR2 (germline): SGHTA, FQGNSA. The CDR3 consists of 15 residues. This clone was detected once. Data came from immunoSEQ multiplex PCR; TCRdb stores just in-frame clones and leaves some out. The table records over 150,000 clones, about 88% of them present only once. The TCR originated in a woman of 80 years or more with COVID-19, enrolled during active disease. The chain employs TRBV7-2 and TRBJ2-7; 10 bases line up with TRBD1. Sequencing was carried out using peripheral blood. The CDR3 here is CASSQKTGGPDEQYF. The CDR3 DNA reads TGTGCCAGCAGCCAGAAGACAGGGGGCCCGGACGAGCAGTACTTC.